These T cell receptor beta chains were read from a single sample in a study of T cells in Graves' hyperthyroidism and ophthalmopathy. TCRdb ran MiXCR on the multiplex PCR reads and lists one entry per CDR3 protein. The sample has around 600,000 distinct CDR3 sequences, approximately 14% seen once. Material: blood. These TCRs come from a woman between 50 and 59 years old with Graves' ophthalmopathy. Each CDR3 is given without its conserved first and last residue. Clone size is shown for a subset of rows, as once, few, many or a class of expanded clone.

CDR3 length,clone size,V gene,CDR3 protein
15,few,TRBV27,ASSLELAGGAYNEQF
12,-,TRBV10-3,AISESLHLYGYT
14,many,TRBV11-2,ASSPVGTSGRHEQY
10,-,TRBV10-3,AVGTSGYEQY
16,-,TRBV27,ASSLFGLAAQSGGEQY
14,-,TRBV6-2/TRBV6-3,ASSYRDGLTGNTIY
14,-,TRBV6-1,ASSEGARLLGTEAF
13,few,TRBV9,ASSVVGSAGNTIY
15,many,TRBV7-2,ASSSRLAGGRAHEQF
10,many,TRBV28,ASSSPFGEQY
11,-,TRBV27,ASRITASYEQY
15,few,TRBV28,ASSLAGARAFNQPQH
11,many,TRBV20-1,SALRGVGTEAF
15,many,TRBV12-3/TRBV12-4,ASSLNLGGRSYNEQF
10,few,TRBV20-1,LLLGSFGEQF
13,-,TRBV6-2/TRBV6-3,ASSSTPKSFNEQF
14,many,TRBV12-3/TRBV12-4,ASSPTGYSSYNEQF
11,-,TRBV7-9,VSSYTGNQPQH
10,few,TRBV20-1,SARDQQETQY
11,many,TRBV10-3,AISTDLYQPQH
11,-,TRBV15,ATSRDIGLAWF
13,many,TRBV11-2,ASKTTEISYNEQF
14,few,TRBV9,ASSPSIAPNTGELF
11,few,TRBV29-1,SVGGRVTDTQY
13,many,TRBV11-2,ASSLDLGVAYEQY
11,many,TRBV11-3,ASSLVVNQPQH
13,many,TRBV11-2,ASSLVRSRPETQY
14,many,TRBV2,ASSSRLGGMNTEAF
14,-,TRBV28,ASSFERRQGNYEQY
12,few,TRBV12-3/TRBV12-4,ASSLRKGSETQY
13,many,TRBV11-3,ASTPGTVLYNEQF